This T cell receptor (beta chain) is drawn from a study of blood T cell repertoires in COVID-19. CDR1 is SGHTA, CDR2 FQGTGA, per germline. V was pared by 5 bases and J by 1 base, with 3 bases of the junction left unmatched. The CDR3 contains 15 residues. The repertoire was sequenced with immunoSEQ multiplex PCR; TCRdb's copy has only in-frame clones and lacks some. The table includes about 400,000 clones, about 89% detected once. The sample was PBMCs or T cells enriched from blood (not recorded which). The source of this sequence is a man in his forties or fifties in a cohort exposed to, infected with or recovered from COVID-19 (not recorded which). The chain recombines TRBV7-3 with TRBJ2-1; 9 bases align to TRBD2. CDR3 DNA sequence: TGTGCCAGCAGCCTTAGCGGGGGTTCCTACAATGAGCAGTTCTTC. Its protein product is CASSLSGGSYNEQFF. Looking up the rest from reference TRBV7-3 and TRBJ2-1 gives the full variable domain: GAGVSQTPSNKVTEKGKYVELRCDPISGHTALYWYRQSLGQGPEFLIYFQGTGAADDSGLPNDRFFAVRPEGSVSTLKIQRTERGDSAVYLCASSLSGGSYNEQFFGPGTRLTVL.